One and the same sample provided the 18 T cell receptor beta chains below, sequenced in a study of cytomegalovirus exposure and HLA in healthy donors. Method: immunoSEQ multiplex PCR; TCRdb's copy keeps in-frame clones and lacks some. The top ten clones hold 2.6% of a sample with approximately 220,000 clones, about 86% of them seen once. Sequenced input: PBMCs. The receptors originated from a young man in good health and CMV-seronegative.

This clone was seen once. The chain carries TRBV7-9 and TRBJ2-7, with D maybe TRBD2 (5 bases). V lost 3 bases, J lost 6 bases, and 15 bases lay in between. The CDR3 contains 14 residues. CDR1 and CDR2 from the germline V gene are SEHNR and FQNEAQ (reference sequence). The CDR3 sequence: CASSFGLPEGEQYF. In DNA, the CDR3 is TGTGCCAGCAGCTTCGGACTCCCAGAGGGCGAGCAGTACTTC.

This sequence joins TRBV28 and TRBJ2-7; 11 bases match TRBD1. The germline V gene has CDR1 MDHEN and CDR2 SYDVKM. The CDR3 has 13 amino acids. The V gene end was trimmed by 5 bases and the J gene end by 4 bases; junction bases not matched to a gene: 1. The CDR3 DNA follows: TGTGCCAGCAGTGGGACAGGGGGATACGAGCAGTACTTC. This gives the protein CASSGTGGYEQYF.

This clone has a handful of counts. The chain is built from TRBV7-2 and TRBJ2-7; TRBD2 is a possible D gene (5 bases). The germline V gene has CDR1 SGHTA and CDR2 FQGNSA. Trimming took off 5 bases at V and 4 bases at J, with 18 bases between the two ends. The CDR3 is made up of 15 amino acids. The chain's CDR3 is CASSPPEGDRYEQYF. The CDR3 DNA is TGTGCCAGCAGCCCACCCGAGGGCGATCGATACGAGCAGTACTTC. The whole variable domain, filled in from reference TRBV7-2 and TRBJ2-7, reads GAGVSQSPSNKVTEKGKDVELRCDPISGHTALYWYRQSLGQGLEFLIYFQGNSAPDKSGLPSDRFSAERTGGSVSTLTIQRTQQEDSAVYLCASSPPEGDRYEQYFGPGTRLTVT.

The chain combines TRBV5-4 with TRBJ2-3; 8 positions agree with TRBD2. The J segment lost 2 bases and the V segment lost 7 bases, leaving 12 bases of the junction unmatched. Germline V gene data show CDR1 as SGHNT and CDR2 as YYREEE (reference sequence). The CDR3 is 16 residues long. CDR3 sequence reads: CASSASRGGPTDTQYF. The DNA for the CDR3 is TGTGCCAGCTCAGCTTCACGGGGGGGACCCACAGATACGCAGTATTTT.

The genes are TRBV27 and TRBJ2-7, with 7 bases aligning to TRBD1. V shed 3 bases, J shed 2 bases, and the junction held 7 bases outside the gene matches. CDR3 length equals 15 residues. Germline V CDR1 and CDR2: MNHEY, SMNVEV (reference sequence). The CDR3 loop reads CASSLGSGQPYEQYF. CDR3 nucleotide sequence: TGTGCCAGCAGTTTGGGGTCGGGACAGCCCTACGAGCAGTACTTC.

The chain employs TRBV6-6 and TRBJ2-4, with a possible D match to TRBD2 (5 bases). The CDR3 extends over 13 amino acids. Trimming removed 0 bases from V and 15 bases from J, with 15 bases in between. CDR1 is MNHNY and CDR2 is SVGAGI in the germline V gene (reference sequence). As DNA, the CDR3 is TGTGCCAGCAGTTACTCGAGTATTACTAGTCCGTACTTC. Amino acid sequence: CASSYSSITSPYF.

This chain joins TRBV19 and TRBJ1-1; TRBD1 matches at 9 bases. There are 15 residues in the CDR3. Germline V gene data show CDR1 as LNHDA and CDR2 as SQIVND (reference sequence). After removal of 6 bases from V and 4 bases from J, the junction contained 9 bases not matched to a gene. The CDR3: CASREDRGRGTEAFF. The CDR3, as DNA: TGTGCCAGTAGGGAAGACAGGGGGAGGGGCACTGAAGCTTTCTTT.

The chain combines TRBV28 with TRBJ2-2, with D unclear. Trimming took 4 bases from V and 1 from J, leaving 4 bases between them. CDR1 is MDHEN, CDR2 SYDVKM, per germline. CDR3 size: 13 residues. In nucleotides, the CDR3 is TGTGCCAGCAGTTCAGAGAACACCGGGGAGCTGTTTTTT. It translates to CASSSENTGELFF.

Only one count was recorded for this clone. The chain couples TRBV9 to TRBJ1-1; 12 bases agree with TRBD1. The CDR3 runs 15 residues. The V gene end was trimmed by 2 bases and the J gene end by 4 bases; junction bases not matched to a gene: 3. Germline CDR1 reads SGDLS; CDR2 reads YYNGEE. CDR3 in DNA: TGTGCCAGCAGCGTTGGGGACAGGGGGCCCACTGAAGCTTTCTTT. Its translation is CASSVGDRGPTEAFF.

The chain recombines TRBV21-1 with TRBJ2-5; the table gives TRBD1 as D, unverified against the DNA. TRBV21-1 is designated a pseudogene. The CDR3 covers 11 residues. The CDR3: CASSKVGKFYF. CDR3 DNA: TGTGCCAGCAGCAAAGTTGGCAAGTTCTACTTC.

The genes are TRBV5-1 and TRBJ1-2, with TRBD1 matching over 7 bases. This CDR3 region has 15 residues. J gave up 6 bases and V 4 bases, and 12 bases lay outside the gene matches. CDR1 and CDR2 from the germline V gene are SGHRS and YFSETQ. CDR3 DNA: TGCGCCAGCAGCCACCGGGACAGAGGGTTGGATGGCTACACCTTC. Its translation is CASSHRDRGLDGYTF.

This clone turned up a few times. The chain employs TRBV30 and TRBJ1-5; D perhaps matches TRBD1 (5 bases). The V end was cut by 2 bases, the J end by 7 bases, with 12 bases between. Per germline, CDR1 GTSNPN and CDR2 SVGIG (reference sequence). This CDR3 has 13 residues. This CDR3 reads CAWSSRARQPQHF. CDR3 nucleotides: TGTGCCTGGAGTAGCAGGGCTCGGCAGCCCCAGCATTTT.

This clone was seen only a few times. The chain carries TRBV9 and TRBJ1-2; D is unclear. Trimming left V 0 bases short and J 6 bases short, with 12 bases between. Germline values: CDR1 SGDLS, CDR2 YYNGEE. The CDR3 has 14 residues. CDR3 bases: TGTGCCAGCAGCGTAGCATCAGGTGGCGATGGCTACACCTTC. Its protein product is CASSVASGGDGYTF.

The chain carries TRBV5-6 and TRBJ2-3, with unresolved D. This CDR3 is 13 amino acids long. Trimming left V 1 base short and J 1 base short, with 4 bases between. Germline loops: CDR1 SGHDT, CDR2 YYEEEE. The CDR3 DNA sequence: TGTGCCAGCAGCTTGAGCGGCACAGATACGCAGTATTTT. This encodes CASSLSGTDTQYF.

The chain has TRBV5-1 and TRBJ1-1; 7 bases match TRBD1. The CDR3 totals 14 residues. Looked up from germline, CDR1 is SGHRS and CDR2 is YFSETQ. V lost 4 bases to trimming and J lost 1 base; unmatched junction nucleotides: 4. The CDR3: CASSPGTANTEAFF. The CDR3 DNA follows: TGCGCCAGCAGCCCAGGGACAGCGAACACTGAAGCTTTCTTT.

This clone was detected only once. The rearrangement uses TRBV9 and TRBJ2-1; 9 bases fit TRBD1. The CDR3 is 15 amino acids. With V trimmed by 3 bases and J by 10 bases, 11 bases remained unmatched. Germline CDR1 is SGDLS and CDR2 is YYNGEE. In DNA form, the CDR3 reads TGTGCCAGCAGCGCCCCGGGACAGGGAAGCGGCGAGCAGTTCTTC. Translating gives CASSAPGQGSGEQFF.

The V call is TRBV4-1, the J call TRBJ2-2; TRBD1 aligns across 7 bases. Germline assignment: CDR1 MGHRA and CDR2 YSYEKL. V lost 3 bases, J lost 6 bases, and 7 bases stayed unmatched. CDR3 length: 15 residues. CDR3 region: CASSQEGGLAGELFF. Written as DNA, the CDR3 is TGCGCCAGCAGCCAGGAAGGGGGCCTTGCCGGGGAGCTGTTTTTT.

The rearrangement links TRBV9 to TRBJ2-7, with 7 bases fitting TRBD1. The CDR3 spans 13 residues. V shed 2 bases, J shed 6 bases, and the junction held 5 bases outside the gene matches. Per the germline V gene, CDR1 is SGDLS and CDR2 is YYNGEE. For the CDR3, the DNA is TGTGCCAGCAGCGTTCGACAGGGAACCGAGCAGTACTTC. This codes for CASSVRQGTEQYF.